A selection of T cell receptor beta chains follows, all from one sample in a study of post-analysis software for immune sequencing data. TCRdb fed the PCR reads into MiXCR, producing one record per CDR3 protein. The table has roughly 410,000 distinct CDR3 sequences, around a third seen once; the top ten hold 13%. Sequenced sample: blood. The receptor source for this set is a girl aged 10 to 17 with multiple sclerosis. CDR3s include the opening cysteine and the closing phenylalanine or tryptophan. The D gene is left open where the match is weak. The size field is filled for only some rows; it gives once, few, many or a size class.

>TRBJ2-3|.|.|TRBV24-1
CATSDSGGTDTQYF
TGTGCCACCAGTGATTCAGGAGGCACAGATACGCAGTATTTT
>TRBJ1-2|once|.|TRBV6-5
CASSYSLFSGEGYTF
TGTGCCAGCAGTTACTCACTGTTCTCAGGGGAAGGCTACACCTTC
>TRBJ2-3|.|.|TRBV10-3
CAISESLYTDTQYF
TGTGCCATCAGTGAGTCCCTTTACACAGATACGCAGTATTTT
>TRBJ2-4|few|.|TRBV6-2/TRBV6-3
CASSYAPGTENIQYF
TGTGCCAGCAGTTATGCGCCCGGGACCGAAAACATTCAGTACTTC
>TRBJ2-5|.|TRBD2|TRBV27
CARESTSGPIETQYF
TGTGCCAGAGAATCGACTAGCGGTCCTATTGAGACCCAGTACTTC
>TRBJ1-2|once|.|TRBV5-1
CASSGGTPNYGYTF
TGCGCCAGCAGTGGGGGGACACCTAACTATGGCTACACCTTC
>TRBJ2-7|few|TRBD1|TRBV6-2/TRBV6-3
CASRPSGGESYEQYF
TGTGCCAGCAGACCCTCAGGGGGCGAATCCTACGAGCAGTACTTC
>TRBJ1-2|.|.|TRBV7-9
CASSSSGLPPNYGYTF
TGTGCCAGCAGCTCCTCGGGACTGCCGCCTAACTATGGCTACACCTTC
>TRBJ2-1|.|TRBD2|TRBV27
CASSFGGVEQFF
TGTGCCAGCAGTTTCGGGGGGGTGGAGCAGTTCTTC
>TRBJ2-7|.|.|TRBV30
CAWRPGSYSYEQYF
TGTGCCTGGAGGCCAGGTTCTTATTCCTACGAGCAGTACTTC
>TRBJ2-1|.|TRBD2|TRBV29-1
CSERTSGGNNEQFF
TGCAGCGAACGGACTAGCGGGGGGAACAATGAGCAGTTCTTC
>TRBJ2-3|.|.|TRBV12-3/TRBV12-4
CASSRDPSTDTQYF
TGTGCCAGCAGTCGGGATCCTAGCACAGATACGCAGTATTTT
>TRBJ2-5|.|.|TRBV5-1
CASYTGTNRETQYF
TGCGCCAGCTATACAGGGACGAACAGAGAGACCCAGTACTTC
>TRBJ1-4|.|.|TRBV12-3/TRBV12-4
CASSRGRTDPNEKLFF
TGTGCCAGCAGTCGTGGGCGGACAGACCCTAATGAAAAACTGTTTTTT
>TRBJ2-3|.|.|TRBV7-3
CASSLGYKSTDTQYF
TGTGCCAGCAGCTTGGGTTATAAAAGTACAGATACGCAGTATTTT
>TRBJ2-5|.|.|TRBV19
CASRDPGQGLTQYF
TGTGCCAGTAGGGACCCAGGCCAGGGTTTGACCCAGTACTTC
>TRBJ2-1|.|TRBD2|TRBV18
CASSPMPSGGHNNEQFF
TGTGCCAGCTCACCAATGCCTAGCGGGGGCCATAACAATGAGCAGTTCTTC
>TRBJ2-1|.|.|TRBV5-6
CASSWGYNEQFF
TGTGCCAGCAGCTGGGGGTACAATGAGCAGTTCTTC
>TRBJ1-1|.|.|TRBV5-1
CASSPPTPENTEAFF
TGCGCCAGCAGCCCCCCGACCCCAGAGAACACTGAAGCTTTCTTT
>TRBJ1-1|few|.|TRBV6-1
CASRLMNAHRENTEAFF
TGTGCCAGCAGACTCATGAATGCCCACAGGGAGAACACTGAAGCTTTCTTT
>TRBJ2-1|.|TRBD2|TRBV7-2
CASSLNRLAGVNEQFF
TGTGCCAGCAGCTTAAACCGACTAGCGGGGGTCAATGAGCAGTTCTTC
>TRBJ1-1|few|.|TRBV12-3/TRBV12-4
CASSFGTSGTAFF
TGTGCCAGCAGTTTCGGGACAAGCGGGACAGCTTTCTTT
>TRBJ1-1|.|.|TRBV4-1
CASSVGQVGAEAFF
TGCGCCAGCAGCGTTGGCCAGGTCGGCGCTGAAGCTTTCTTT
>TRBJ2-7|.|.|TRBV7-9
CASSLELGAASYEQYF
TGTGCCAGCAGCTTAGAGCTAGGGGCTGCCTCCTACGAGCAGTACTTC
>TRBJ1-5|few|.|TRBV6-2/TRBV6-3
CAIRDGRNQPQHF
TGTGCGATCCGGGATGGGCGGAATCAGCCCCAGCATTTT
>TRBJ2-2|few|TRBD1|TRBV10-3
CATRDRGGTGELFF
TGTGCCACACGGGACAGGGGAGGAACCGGGGAGCTGTTTTTT
>TRBJ2-7|few|.|TRBV6-2/TRBV6-3
CASSYPPGEQYF
TGTGCCAGCAGTTACCCCCCCGGCGAGCAGTACTTC
>TRBJ2-1|.|TRBD2|TRBV7-9
CASSSWGGYNEQFF
TGTGCCAGCAGCTCATGGGGGGGTTACAATGAGCAGTTCTTC
>TRBJ2-5|.|.|TRBV7-2
CASSPLGRHRGETQYF
TGTGCCAGCAGCCCCCTAGGGAGACACCGGGGAGAGACCCAGTACTTC
>TRBJ2-5|once|.|TRBV14
CASSQGGGYQETQYF
TGTGCCAGCAGCCAAGGGGGCGGGTATCAAGAGACCCAGTACTTC
>TRBJ1-1|.|.|TRBV20-1
CSARPTRRVHTEAFF
TGCAGTGCTAGACCGACCCGTCGGGTACACACTGAAGCTTTCTTT
>TRBJ1-2|.|.|TRBV18
CASSFTDPRTASIRGYTF
TGTGCCAGCTCGTTCACAGACCCAAGGACGGCCTCAATCCGTGGCTACACCTTC
>TRBJ2-1|.|TRBD2|TRBV28
CASRMPPGLAGGQGSHNEQFF
TGTGCCAGCAGAATGCCCCCGGGACTAGCGGGGGGGCAGGGCTCCCACAATGAGCAGTTCTTC